The rows below give T cell receptor beta chains drawn from one sample of a study of CD8+CD57+ T cells in acquired aplastic anemia. One entry per CDR3 protein results from TCRdb running MiXCR on the reads. The profile shows fewer than 80,000 distinct CDR3 sequences, about 70% of them singletons. The source material was sorted CD4+, CD8+, or CD8+CD57+ T cells (not recorded which) from PBMCs. The receptors were gathered from a human donor with aplastic anemia. The CDR3 runs from the conserved cysteine through the conserved F or W. The D gene is left open where the match is weak. Size values are once, few and many counts, or a class for expanded clones, and some rows have none.

j_call d_call v_call clone_size cdr3_nt cdr3_aa
TRBJ2-1 . TRBV24-1 . TGTGCCACCAGTGGGACTACCCACAATGAGCAGTTCTTC CATSGTTHNEQFF
TRBJ2-7 . TRBV2 . TGTGCCAGCAATGAAGGGCAGGGCCCCTACGAGCAGTACTTC CASNEGQGPYEQYF
TRBJ1-1 TRBD1 TRBV7-2 . TGTGCCAGTGGGTTACAGGGGGGTGGCACTGAAGCTTTCTTT CASGLQGGGTEAFF
TRBJ2-7 . TRBV29-1 few TGCAGCGTTTCCTGGACAGCCTACGAGCAGTACTTC CSVSWTAYEQYF
TRBJ2-7 . TRBV5-4 . TGTGCCAGCAGCTTGACAGGGAACGAGCAGTACTTC CASSLTGNEQYF
TRBJ2-7 TRBD2 TRBV20-1 few TGCAGTGCTCCAGGACTAGCGGACTACGAGCAGTACTTC CSAPGLADYEQYF
TRBJ2-1 . TRBV19 . TGTGCCAGTACCGCCTCGATGAGCTCCTACAATGAGCAGTTCTTC CASTASMSSYNEQFF
TRBJ2-2 . TRBV5-5 . TGTGCCAGCAGCGCCGACTGGGACTTTCGGGGGGAGCTGTTTTTT CASSADWDFRGELFF
TRBJ1-3 . TRBV11-3 . TGTGCCAGCAGCTTAGTAAGCACAGTCGGGGACACCATATATTTT CASSLVSTVGDTIYF
TRBJ2-7 . TRBV7-9 . TGTGCCAGCAGTACAGGCAACGAGCAGTACTTC CASSTGNEQYF